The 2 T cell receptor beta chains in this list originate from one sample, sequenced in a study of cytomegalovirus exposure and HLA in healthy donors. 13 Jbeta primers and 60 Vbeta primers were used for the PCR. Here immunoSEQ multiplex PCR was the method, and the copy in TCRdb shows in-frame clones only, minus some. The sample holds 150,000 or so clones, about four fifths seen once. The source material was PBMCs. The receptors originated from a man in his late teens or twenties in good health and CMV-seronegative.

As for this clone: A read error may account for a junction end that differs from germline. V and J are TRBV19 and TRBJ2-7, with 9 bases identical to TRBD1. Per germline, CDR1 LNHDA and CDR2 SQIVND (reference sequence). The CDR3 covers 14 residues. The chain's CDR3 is CASRGTGLTYGQYF. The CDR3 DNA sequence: TGTGCCAGTAGAGGGACAGGGCTTACCTACGGGCAGTACTTC.

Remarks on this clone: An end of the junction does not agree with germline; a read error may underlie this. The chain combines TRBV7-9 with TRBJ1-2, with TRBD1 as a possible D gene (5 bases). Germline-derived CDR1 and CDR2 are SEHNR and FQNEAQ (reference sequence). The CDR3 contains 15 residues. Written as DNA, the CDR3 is TGTTCCAGCACCCTAAACAGGCCACATGCGGAGGGCTACACCTTC. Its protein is CSSTLNRPHAEGYTF.